Given below is one T cell receptor (beta chain) in context. There is no known antigen for this receptor. Nothing much larger sits one base from this clone, and base qualities are not available. The sample is drawn from a study of patients and donors after allogeneic stem cell transplantation (TCRdb year 2020). Library method: RT-PCR. This sample was sequenced with a NextSeq 550. Clones were called with MiXCR by TCRdb after fastp trimmed the public reads at Q25, and only in-frame beta chains were retained. When rows share a CDR3 protein, they turn into one entry using the most common DNA and genes. This sample gives approximately 88,000 distinct CDR3 sequences in total; 5% of them show up just once. The ten top clones hold around 3% of the sample. Germline trimming amounts to 2 bases on V and 6 bases on J, with 9 as the count of junction bases outside the gene matches. There are 18 amino acids in the CDR3, from cysteine to phenylalanine inclusive. The read is trimmed to its CDR3 DNA, 54 bases read in frame from base 1. Sequences LNHNV (CDR1) and YYDKDF (CDR2) are obtained from the germline V gene (reference sequence).

Input material: blood, either unsorted or a sorted T cell fraction (not recorded which). The chain links TRBV15 with TRBJ2-1; TRBD2 matches 14 bases in the middle. This TCR was sampled from a human donor who was either an allogeneic HSCT recipient or a stem cell or donor lymphocyte infusion donor (not recorded which). It is not recorded whose cells these are; they may come from a transplant donor. The encoded CDR3 is CATSRYIGTSGSRNEQFF. DNA sequence: TGTGCCACCAGCAGATACATAGGGACTAGCGGGAGCCGCAATGAGCAGTTCTTC.